Listed here are 19 T cell receptor beta chains from one sample, sequenced in a study of T cell changes during pregnancy in multiple sclerosis. Generated by immunoSEQ multiplex PCR, the TCRdb table keeps only in-frame clones and is missing some. Here the sample spans roughly 75,000 clones, about 93% being singletons. The sequencing used peripheral blood, collected after pregnancy. Receptors were obtained from a female donor in good health, enrolled as a control in a pregnancy study.

This clone was detected only once. The V call is TRBV5-1, the J call TRBJ2-1; 13 positions match TRBD2. CDR1 is SGHRS and CDR2 is YFSETQ in the germline V gene. J gave up 10 bases and V 6 bases, and 13 bases lay outside the gene matches. The CDR3 consists of 16 residues. DNA of the CDR3: TGCGCCAGCACTCTGGGGACTAGCGGGGATCATGGGGAGCAGTTCTTC. This codes for CASTLGTSGDHGEQFF.

The chain links TRBV5-1 to TRBJ2-3; 12 bases map to TRBD2. Germline V gives CDR1 SGHRS, CDR2 YFSETQ. The CDR3 contains 18 residues. Trimming at V came to 1 base and at J to 1 base, leaving 7 bases not matched to a gene. DNA of the CDR3: TGCGCCAGCAGCTTGTCCCTAGCGGGGGGGCCTGGCACAGATACGCAGTATTTT. This codes for CASSLSLAGGPGTDTQYF.

The chain joins TRBV30 to TRBJ2-1, with TRBD1 identical over 7 bases. CDR3 size: 15 residues. Per the germline V gene, CDR1 is GTSNPN and CDR2 is SVGIG (reference sequence). With V trimmed by 4 bases and J by 7 bases, 13 bases remained unmatched. The CDR3 coding sequence is TGTGCCTGGATAGGTGGGACAGCTCTTCTTAATGAGCAGTTCTTC. Protein sequence: CAWIGGTALLNEQFF.

The rearrangement uses TRBV18 and TRBJ2-7, with D possibly being TRBD2 (5 bases). Deletions cut 2 bases from V and 4 bases from J, with 15 bases between. Germline lookup yields CDR1 KGHSH and CDR2 LQKENI. This CDR3 spans 15 amino acids. CDR3 sequence (DNA): TGTGCCAGCTCACCAACGGCCGCGGGCACGTACGAGCAGTACTTC. Encoded protein: CASSPTAAGTYEQYF.

The chain uses TRBV7-8 and TRBJ1-1; 8 bases align to TRBD1. V trimming: 9 bases; J trimming: 4 bases; junction bases outside the gene matches: 7. The germline V gene has CDR1 SGHVS and CDR2 FQNEAQ. CDR3 length: 13 amino acids. The CDR3 DNA sequence: TGTGCCAGTGAGATGACAGGGGTCACTGAAGCTTTCTTT. Protein: CASEMTGVTEAFF.

This rearrangement joins TRBV7-9 to TRBJ2-7, with D possibly being TRBD2 (5 bases). The V gene lost 5 bases and the J gene lost 6 bases, with 11 bases spanning the gap. This CDR3 is built from 12 residues. The germline gives CDR1 SEHNR, CDR2 FQNEAQ (reference sequence). As DNA, the CDR3 is TGTGCCAGCAGCCGGGGAGCTGGCGAGCAGTACTTC. Amino acids: CASSRGAGEQYF. Together with reference TRBV7-9 and TRBJ2-7, the CDR3 gives the full variable domain: DTGVSQNPRHKITKRGQNVTFRCDPISEHNRLYWYRQTLGQGPEFLTYFQNEAQLEKSRLLSDRFSAERPKGSFSTLEIQRTEQGDSAMYLCASSRGAGEQYFGPGTRLTVT.

The rearrangement links TRBV7-2 to TRBJ2-5, with 12 bases matching TRBD1. The CDR3 totals 15 residues. The germline CDR1 and CDR2 sequences are SGHTA and FQGNSA. Trimming cost V 4 bases and J 7 bases; bases outside gene matches: 7. The CDR3 DNA is TGTGCCAGCAGCTATGGGACAGGGGGCGGAGGGACCCAGTACTTC. The encoded protein is CASSYGTGGGGTQYF.

This chain uses TRBV4-1 with TRBJ2-3, with a weak D call TRBD2 (6 bases). The CDR3 is 17 amino acids. Germline V gene lookup returns CDR1 MGHRA and CDR2 YSYEKL. The V and J ends lost 1 base and 3 bases respectively, with 17 bases between them. Here the CDR3 DNA reads TGCGCCAGCAGCCAAGGAGCGACTAGTCGTAGGACAGATACGCAGTATTTT. This encodes CASSQGATSRRTDTQYF.

The chain uses TRBV7-9 and TRBJ2-7; maybe TRBD2 (5 bases). Germline V lookup: CDR1 SEHNR, CDR2 FQNEAQ (reference sequence). This CDR3 is 15 amino acids long. V was trimmed by 5 bases and J by 0 bases, leaving 14 bases between them. In nucleotides, the CDR3 is TGTGCCAGCAGCATCGGGGTGGCAGGCTCCTACGAGCAGTACTTC. This translates into CASSIGVAGSYEQYF.

The chain has TRBV6-4 and TRBJ1-4; TRBD1 is a possible D gene (6 bases). The CDR3 extends over 15 amino acids. Germline V gene data show CDR1 as MRHNA and CDR2 as SNTAGT. V was cut by 5 bases and J by 0 bases, with 10 bases left in between. The CDR3 region has the DNA TGTGCCAGCAGTCGGACAGACGCAACTAATGAAAAACTGTTTTTT. Translating it yields CASSRTDATNEKLFF.

As DNA, the CDR3 is TGTGCCAGCATTAGGGAGCGAATCACCGGGGAGCTGTTTTTT. Its protein product is CASIRERITGELFF. The rearrangement links TRBV2 to TRBJ2-2; tentatively, D is TRBD2 (5 bases). The CDR3 covers 14 residues. The germline V and J ends were trimmed by 7 bases and 4 bases, with 13 bases remaining between them. CDR1 SNHLY and CDR2 FYNNEI come from the germline V gene.

The genes are TRBV5-1 and TRBJ2-3; a possible D gene is TRBD1 (5 bases). Germline CDR1 reads SGHRS; CDR2 reads YFSETQ. Trimming removed 6 bases from V and 2 bases from J, with 19 bases in between. The CDR3 has 16 residues. In nucleotides, the CDR3 is TGCGCCAGCACTTTTGGCTGGGGCCGATACACAGATACGCAGTATTTT. This sequence encodes CASTFGWGRYTDTQYF.

The chain couples TRBV5-8 to TRBJ2-7; tentative D call: TRBD1 (6 bases). The CDR3 sequence is 15 residues long. V was trimmed by 5 bases and J by 0 bases, leaving 15 bases between them. Germline CDR1 reads SGHTS; CDR2 reads YDEGEE. CDR3 sequence (DNA): TGTGCCAGCAGTTACAGGGTCTCGAGCTCCTACGAGCAGTACTTC. Its translation: CASSYRVSSSYEQYF.

The chain recombines TRBV28 with TRBJ1-2; 7 nucleotides match TRBD1. The CDR3 consists of 12 residues. Germline V lookup: CDR1 MDHEN, CDR2 SYDVKM. V shed 5 bases, J shed 6 bases, and the junction held 3 bases outside the gene matches. The CDR3 protein is CASSITGDGYTF. Written as DNA, the CDR3 is TGTGCCAGCAGTATAACAGGGGATGGCTACACCTTC.

The chain combines TRBV7-2 with TRBJ2-5, with 9 bases matching TRBD2. The CDR3 runs 15 residues. Trimming removed 5 bases from V and 4 bases from J; junction bases left unmatched: 8. The germline V gene encodes CDR1 SGHTA and CDR2 FQGNSA. This chain's CDR3 is CASSPPRGGRETQYF. CDR3 nucleotide sequence: TGTGCCAGCAGCCCCCCGCGGGGGGGCAGAGAGACCCAGTACTTC.

The chain joins TRBV27 to TRBJ2-1; possible D gene TRBD2, 5 bases. The CDR3 loop spans 14 amino acids. CDR1 and CDR2 from the germline V gene are MNHEY and SMNVEV (reference sequence). V lost 2 bases and J 7 bases, leaving 12 bases between the germline ends. The CDR3 loop reads CASSLGVARNEQFF. CDR3 coding DNA: TGTGCCAGCAGTTTAGGGGTAGCGAGGAATGAGCAGTTCTTC.

The V gene is TRBV28, the J gene TRBJ1-1; D is uncertain. Germline-derived CDR1 and CDR2 are MDHEN and SYDVKM. The CDR3 loop spans 14 amino acids. V was shortened by 3 bases and J by 1 base, with 9 bases between the two germline ends. The CDR3 loop is CASSFPGRNTEAFF. In DNA, the CDR3 is TGTGCCAGCAGTTTCCCGGGGAGGAACACTGAAGCTTTCTTT.

The chain couples TRBV7-2 to TRBJ2-7; D call uncertain. The CDR3 has 12 residues. Germline loops: CDR1 SGHTA, CDR2 FQGNSA. The V and J ends lost 4 bases and 3 bases respectively, with 7 bases between them. The CDR3 region has the DNA TGTGCCAGCAGCTCTTCCTTCTACGAGCAGTACTTC. The encoded protein is CASSSSFYEQYF.

The chain couples TRBV7-2 to TRBJ2-7, with a weak D call TRBD2 (5 bases). The germline V and J ends were trimmed by 5 bases and 3 bases, with 14 bases remaining between them. This CDR3 comprises 14 residues. Per the germline V gene, CDR1 is SGHTA and CDR2 is FQGNSA. The CDR3 region has the DNA TGTGCCAGCAGCCCAACTAGGGATAACTACGAGCAGTACTTC. Protein sequence: CASSPTRDNYEQYF.